This T cell receptor (beta chain) was recorded in a study of CD8 T cells in ankylosing spondylitis. Regarding the study as a whole: Among TCR beta sequences, a motif of under ten highly homologous variants appeared characteristic of ankylosing spondylitis blood. Disease-linked clones reportedly showed significant enrichment in matched ankylosing spondylitis synovial fluid. CD8+ cells made up the disease-linked clones, which were relatively rare in peripheral blood. Several of the motif variants were reported before in synovial fluid and blood from reactive arthritis.

In this sample, this clonotype turned up many times. Its specificity is not known. CDR1 is ENHRY and CDR2 is SYGVKD in the germline V gene. The V end lost 10 bases, the J end lost 4 bases, and 14 bases lay between the germline ends. This CDR3 spans 13 amino acids. TCRdb redid the calling of the 5' RACE reads with MiXCR, one entry per CDR3 protein. This table has under 250,000 distinct CDR3 sequences, roughly 8.2% appearing once. The sequence was obtained from a female donor with ankylosing spondylitis or in good health (not recorded which). Sequenced input: blood, either unsorted or a sorted T cell fraction (not recorded which). This chain uses TRBV10-3 with TRBJ1-5; D may be TRBD1 (6 bases). As DNA, the CDR3 is TGTGCCACCACGGGGGGCAGGAATCAGCCCCAGCATTTT. Its protein is CATTGGRNQPQHF.